This is a list of T cell receptor beta chains from one sample in a study of human T cells and chemical hapten exposure. MiXCR, run by TCRdb on the RACE reads, gives a single entry per CDR3 protein. The repertoire has some 350,000 distinct CDR3 sequences, approximately 6.9% of them found once; the top ten carry about 8%. Sequenced material: whole blood, taken in connection with sensitization to the hapten diphenylcyclopropenone (DPC). These receptors were obtained from a woman between 18 and 29 years old with alopecia areata. Some clones in this sample may be carry-over from other donors' samples. The CDR3 runs from the conserved cysteine through the conserved F or W. Each record gives: V gene, J gene, clone size, D gene, CDR3 DNA, CDR3 protein. The D gene is left open where the match is weak. Clone size, where shown, is once, few, many, or a class for clones that have expanded.

>TRBV20-1|TRBJ1-5|many|NA
TGCAGTGCTAGTCCAGGGGGCAATCAGCCCCAGCATTTT
CSASPGGNQPQHF
>TRBV6-5|TRBJ2-2|NA|NA
TGTGCCAGCAGTTACAGGGAGATCCTGGGGACCGGGGAGCTGTTTTTT
CASSYREILGTGELFF
>TRBV10-3|TRBJ1-6|few|TRBD1
TGTGCCATCAAGTCACAGGGGGCTCGGAATTCACCCCTCCACTTT
CAIKSQGARNSPLHF
>TRBV5-1|TRBJ2-7|many|TRBD1
TGCGCCAGCAGCTTTCGTGAGGACAGGGGGTCCTACGAGCAGTACTTC
CASSFREDRGSYEQYF
>TRBV12-3/TRBV12-4|TRBJ1-5|NA|TRBD1
TGTGCCAGCAGTTTGGGGACAGGGGATCAGCCCCAGCATTTT
CASSLGTGDQPQHF
>TRBV11-3|TRBJ1-1|many|NA
TGTGCCAGCAGCTTCTCAGGGGTCAACACTGAAGCTTTCTTT
CASSFSGVNTEAFF
>TRBV4-3|TRBJ2-1|many|NA
TGCGCCAGCAGCCAAGACAGGGAACGCGAGCAGTTCTTC
CASSQDREREQFF
>TRBV20-1|TRBJ2-6|many|NA
TGCAGTATTGTGAGCTCTGGGGCCAACGTCCTGACTTTC
CSIVSSGANVLTF
>TRBV5-6|TRBJ2-7|many|NA
TGTGCCAGCAGCTTGGTAACAGGGGAGGGATGGGAGCAGTACTTC
CASSLVTGEGWEQYF
>TRBV27|TRBJ1-4|NA|NA
TGTGCCAGCAGCAGTTTAGATGACGGAGATAATGAAAAACTGTTTTTT
CASSSLDDGDNEKLFF
>TRBV14|TRBJ1-5|NA|NA
TGTGCCAGCAGCCAACTTGTCTTTCTGACCATTGATCAGCCCCAGCATTTT
CASSQLVFLTIDQPQHF
>TRBV7-7|TRBJ1-6|many|NA
TGTGCTAGCAGCGCAGGACGGAAGAATTCACCCCTCCACTTT
CASSAGRKNSPLHF
>TRBV10-3|TRBJ1-3|many|NA
TGTGCCATCGAGGGATCTGGAAACACCATATATTTT
CAIEGSGNTIYF
>TRBV5-6|TRBJ2-3|NA|NA
TGTGCCAGCAGCCCAGGACCGTACACAGATACGCAGTATTTT
CASSPGPYTDTQYF
>TRBV29-1|TRBJ2-3|many|NA
TGCAGCGTTGATAAAACAGATACGCAGTATTTT
CSVDKTDTQYF
>TRBV28|TRBJ2-7|many|TRBD1
TGTGCCAGCAGTTCTTACCGACAGGGGGGAGCCTACGAGCAGTACTTC
CASSSYRQGGAYEQYF
>TRBV28|TRBJ2-3|NA|TRBD2
TGTGCCAGCAATGAGAGCGGGGGGGCGGATACGCAGTATTTT
CASNESGGADTQYF
>TRBV29-1|TRBJ2-7|NA|NA
TGCAGCGTGGGGGGGGCCCGGATGTCCTACGAGCAGTACTTC
CSVGGARMSYEQYF
>TRBV7-2|TRBJ2-3|few|TRBD2
TGTGCCAGCAGCTTAGAGTTAACCGCGGGGGAAGATACGCAGTATTTT
CASSLELTAGEDTQYF
>TRBV28|TRBJ1-5|few|NA
TGTGCCAGCAGTTTAAAATGGGGAAGGGTGGCAAATCAGCCCCAGCATTTT
CASSLKWGRVANQPQHF
>TRBV5-1|TRBJ1-1|many|NA
TGCGCCAGCAGACCAGCCGACAGGAAGAACACTGAAGCTTTCTTT
CASRPADRKNTEAFF
>TRBV5-1|TRBJ2-5|few|NA
TGCGCCAGCAGCGCTGGACGACAAGAGACCCAGTACTTC
CASSAGRQETQYF
>TRBV20-1|TRBJ2-7|few|NA
TGCAGTGCTAGGAGACCAGAACCCTACGAGCAGTACTTC
CSARRPEPYEQYF
>TRBV3-1|TRBJ2-3|NA|NA
TGTGCCAGCAGCCAAGAGGGGTCAGAAGATACGCAGTATTTT
CASSQEGSEDTQYF
>TRBV7-6|TRBJ1-1|few|NA
TGTGCCAGCAGCCCCGATTTGGCCCTCGGGAACACTGAAGCTTTCTTT
CASSPDLALGNTEAFF
>TRBV4-2|TRBJ2-2|few|NA
TGTGCCAGCAGCCAAGGAATCGGAGGCGCGAACACCGGGGAGCTGTTTTTT
CASSQGIGGANTGELFF
>TRBV24-1|TRBJ1-1|NA|NA
TGTGCCACCAAGGAGGTCGGGGCCCTTGAAGGCACTGAAGCTTTCTTT
CATKEVGALEGTEAFF
>TRBV6-2/TRBV6-3|TRBJ1-2|many|TRBD1
TGTGCCAGCAGGACGACAGGGGTCTATGGCTACACCTTC
CASRTTGVYGYTF
>TRBV5-1|TRBJ2-7|many|NA
TGCGCCAGCAGCTTGGCCCCGGCGGGGCACGAGCAGTACTTC
CASSLAPAGHEQYF
>TRBV7-3|TRBJ2-2|NA|TRBD1
TGTGCCATCCCATCCGGGACAGGGAACACCGGGGAGCTGTTTTTT
CAIPSGTGNTGELFF
>TRBV18|TRBJ1-5|NA|NA
TGTGCCAGCTCACCACAAATCAGGGACAATCAGCCCCAGCATTTT
CASSPQIRDNQPQHF
>TRBV4-2|TRBJ2-5|NA|NA
TGTGCCAGCAGCCTGTCAATAAGTGAGGGCCAAGAGACCCAGTACTTC
CASSLSISEGQETQYF
>TRBV12-3/TRBV12-4|TRBJ2-2|few|TRBD2
TGTGCCAGTTCGGGAACTAGCGGAACCGGGGAGCTGTTTTTT
CASSGTSGTGELFF
>TRBV29-1|TRBJ1-2|few|NA
TGCAGCGTCTCCCGAGGAGACTATGGCTACACCTTC
CSVSRGDYGYTF
>TRBV11-2|TRBJ2-5|many|NA
TGTGCCAGCAGCCGGGCGCCCATTCAAGAGACCCAGTACTTC
CASSRAPIQETQYF
>TRBV6-5|TRBJ2-7|many|NA
TGTGCCAGCAGTCAGGACAGCCCACCCTACGAGCAGTACTTC
CASSQDSPPYEQYF
>TRBV20-1|TRBJ2-7|many|NA
TGCAGTGCTGACCAAGCCCTTTCCGAGCAGTACTTC
CSADQALSEQYF
>TRBV7-9|TRBJ1-1|NA|NA
TGTGCCAGCAGCTTGGGTTCCAGGGTGAACACTGAAGCTTTCTTT
CASSLGSRVNTEAFF
>TRBV7-9|TRBJ2-7|many|NA
TGTGCCAGCAGCTTGGACACCCCTGGGGCCTACGAGCAGTACTTC
CASSLDTPGAYEQYF
>TRBV6-5|TRBJ1-5|many|TRBD1
TGTGCCAGCAGTTACTCAGGGGGCGGCAATCAGCCCCAGCATTTT
CASSYSGGGNQPQHF
>TRBV6-2/TRBV6-3|TRBJ1-2|many|NA
TGTGCCAGCAGTAGGGACAACGGCTACACCTTC
CASSRDNGYTF
>TRBV20-1|TRBJ2-5|few|NA
TGCAGTGCTAGAGAGCCAGTCCAAGAGACCCAGTACTTC
CSAREPVQETQYF
>TRBV29-1|TRBJ2-1|many|NA
TGCAGCGCCATGATGGGGCTTGTCGGCGAGCAGTTCTTC
CSAMMGLVGEQFF
>TRBV20-1|TRBJ2-7|few|NA
TGCAGTGCTAGAGATGAATCCCCAGGGGAGCAGTACTTC
CSARDESPGEQYF
>TRBV5-5|TRBJ2-3|few|NA
TGTGCCAGCATCAACAGACTTGAGGCAGATACGCAGTATTTT
CASINRLEADTQYF